This TCR beta chain appears in the sequencing data of a study of control samples from healthy donors and cancer patients. V was pared by 4 bases and J by 4 bases, with 12 bases between. The CDR3 length is 14 residues. Germline V gene lookup returns CDR1 SEHNR and CDR2 FQNEAQ (reference sequence). Clones were read by immunoSEQ multiplex PCR, and TCRdb kept only the in-frame ones, dropping some. Of approximately 150,000 clones detected, roughly 94% appear once; the ten largest clones hold 1.3%. The rearrangement joins TRBV7-9 to TRBJ2-3, with TRBD1 as a possible D gene (7 bases). The receptor comes from a woman aged 18 to 35 in good health. The specimen was blood. The CDR3 is CASSSAGGSDTQYF. CDR3 coding DNA: TGTGCCAGCAGCTCCGCAGGGGGGTCAGATACGCAGTATTTT.